A selection of T cell receptor beta chains follows, all from one sample in a study of control samples from healthy donors and cancer patients. TCRdb keeps only in-frame clones here, not all; method: immunoSEQ multiplex PCR. Of approximately 150,000 clones detected, about nine tenths appear once; the ten largest clones hold just under 5%. Specimen: blood. Source of these receptors: a man younger than 45 in good health. Each CDR3 is given with its conserved first and last residue. A D gene is named only where the DNA matches it firmly.

j_call	d_call	v_call	cdr3_aa
TRBJ1-2	TRBD1	TRBV27	CASSPATGRLGGYTF
TRBJ1-2	NA	TRBV12-3/TRBV12-4	CASGQQGKGYTF
TRBJ2-7	NA	TRBV25-1	CASSVTQEDAYEQYF
TRBJ1-3	NA	TRBV19	CASTPPRQAHSGNTIYF
TRBJ2-7	NA	TRBV6-2/TRBV6-3	CASSYQTTWSSYEQYF
TRBJ2-3	NA	TRBV12-3/TRBV12-4	CASSPTVFGTQYF
TRBJ2-5	NA	TRBV24-1	CATSDTVVETQYF
TRBJ2-2	TRBD2	TRBV29-1	CSVSSGATNTGELFF
TRBJ1-1	TRBD1	TRBV7-2	CASSLTTGAFNTEAFF
TRBJ2-1	TRBD1	TRBV2	CASRIDRGSYNEQFF
TRBJ1-2	NA	TRBV25-1	CASSESGRDYGYTF
TRBJ1-2	NA	TRBV6-1	CASSEQPNYGYTF
TRBJ1-1	NA	TRBV5-6	CASSPVGAGNTEAFF
TRBJ1-2	NA	TRBV4-3	CASSQSGSDPWWSGYTF
TRBJ2-7	NA	TRBV6-6	CASSYPGGTAKYEQYF
TRBJ1-2	NA	TRBV6-2/TRBV6-3	CASSSAGDYGYTF
TRBJ2-7	NA	TRBV18	CASSPGQGGREQYF
TRBJ2-7	NA	TRBV19	CASSMTSEQYF
TRBJ2-7	TRBD1	TRBV3-1/TRBV3-2	CASSRDRGQWGEQYF
TRBJ1-1	NA	TRBV19	CASSTYREAEAFF
TRBJ2-1	NA	TRBV6-5	CASSFSGSGGNEQFF
TRBJ1-5	NA	TRBV19	CASSRTISTSNQPQHF